These 2 T cell receptor beta chains originate from one sample sequenced in a study of tumor-infiltrating lymphocytes in primary liver carcinoma. Scientists recovered RNA and DNA together from roughly 20-30 mg of unsorted bulk tissue. A primer matching the constant region was used to make TCR beta cDNA from approximately 520 ng of total RNA. Three nested multiplex PCR rounds, a slightly modified ARM-PCR method, built the TCR beta libraries. TRBV1-TRBV30 forward primers paired with a C-beta reverse primer were used in the first two PCR rounds, which ran about 11 cycles each. MiXCR, applied by TCRdb to the multiplex PCR reads, yields one record per CDR3 protein. This sample carries more than 90,000 distinct CDR3 sequences, around 66% of them seen once, and the ten largest clones take around 12%. The sample was liver tumor tissue from sampling region 2. Subset: tumor region T2, inferior pole. The source of these receptors is a woman aged 55-70 years with primary liver carcinoma and hepatitis B virus infection.

Worth noting for this clonotype: Given a much more abundant clone one base away, this may be a read error. The rearrangement joins TRBV5-4 to TRBJ2-3; D not resolved. Germline-derived CDR1 and CDR2 are SGHNT and YYREEE (reference sequence). V was cut by 5 bases and J by 2 bases, with 9 bases left in between. The CDR3 is 13 amino acids. Here the CDR3 reads CASSIKPTDTQYF. The CDR3 DNA reads as TGTGCCAGCAGTATCAAACCCACAGATACGCAGTATTTT.

This clonotype was seen more than once but under ten times. A read error may explain this, as a much larger clone is one base away. The chain uses TRBV6-1 and TRBJ2-7, with D perhaps matching TRBD1 or TRBD2 (5 bases each). The CDR3 length is 15 residues. In germline, CDR1 is MNHNS, CDR2 SASEGT. Here the CDR3 reads CTSSEDGGQAYEQYF. In DNA, the CDR3 is TGTACCAGCAGTGAAGACGGAGGACAAGCCTACGAGCAGTACTTC.